These 18 T cell receptor beta chains were sequenced from one sample in a study of radiotherapy plus CTLA-4 blockade in lung cancer. Here immunoSEQ multiplex PCR was the method, and the copy in TCRdb shows in-frame clones only, minus some. The sample gives some 30,000 clones, 81% of which show up once; 20% to 25% is in the top ten. The sample in question was peripheral blood, obtained from a patient treated with radiotherapy plus ipilimumab. These TCRs come from a human donor with non-small cell lung cancer that progressed on radiotherapy plus ipilimumab.

This clone has only one observation. The rearrangement uses TRBV6-5 and TRBJ2-5; a weak D match, TRBD1 (5 bases). The CDR3 loop spans 14 amino acids. The germline CDR1 and CDR2 sequences are MNHEY and SVGAGI. V lost 3 bases to trimming and J lost 5 bases, with 13 bases between them. The CDR3 loop reads CASSYGASVETQYF. The CDR3 DNA sequence: TGTGCCAGCAGTTATGGGGCTAGTGTGGAGACCCAGTACTTC.

The chain employs TRBV9 and TRBJ1-2; D is uncertain. Germline V gene data show CDR1 as SGDLS and CDR2 as YYNGEE. V lost 0 bases and J 0 bases, leaving 6 bases between the germline ends. CDR3 length: 14 amino acids. The CDR3 region is CASSVAATNYGYTF. CDR3 DNA sequence: TGTGCCAGCAGCGTAGCTGCTACTAACTATGGCTACACCTTC. Complete variable domain (other parts from reference TRBV9 and TRBJ1-2): DSGVTQTPKHLITATGQRVTLRCSPRSGDLSVYWYQQSLDQGLQFLIQYYNGEERAKGNILERFSAQQFPDLHSELNLSSLELGDSALYFCASSVAATNYGYTFGSGTRLTVV.

This chain uses TRBV27 with TRBJ1-1; D is possibly TRBD1 (6 bases). Trimming pared 3 bases from V and 6 bases from J, leaving 14 bases between. The CDR3 runs to 14 residues. Germline loops: CDR1 MNHEY, CDR2 SMNVEV (reference sequence). The CDR3 DNA is TGTGCCAGCAGTTTCCACACAGGGACGGCTGAAGCTTTCTTT. It codes for CASSFHTGTAEAFF.

This chain connects TRBV19 to TRBJ2-7; the match to TRBD1 covers 7 bases. The germline CDR1 and CDR2 sequences are LNHDA and SQIVND (reference sequence). This CDR3 contains 13 residues. With 7 bases clipped from V and 7 bases from J, the junction kept 10 bases outside the gene matches. The CDR3 DNA follows: TGTGCCAGTATGAGCAAACAGGGGACAGAGCAGTACTTC. It specifies CASMSKQGTEQYF.

This clone showed up just a few times. The V gene is TRBV12-5, the J gene TRBJ1-5; D unclear. The CDR3 covers 15 residues. Germline CDR1 and CDR2: LGHNT and FRNRAP. V lost 5 bases, J lost 0 bases, and 11 bases lay in between. CDR3 nucleotide sequence: TGTGCTAGTGGTAGGAGGAGGGATAGCAATCAGCCCCAGCATTTT. Protein: CASGRRRDSNQPQHF. The full variable domain, with the rest looked up from reference TRBV12-5 and TRBJ1-5, is DARVTQTPRHKVTEMGQEVTMRCQPILGHNTVFWYRQTMMQGLELLAYFRNRAPLDDSGMPKDRFSAEMPDATLATLKIQPSEPRDSAVYFCASGRRRDSNQPQHFGDGTRLSIL.

The chain uses TRBV10-3 and TRBJ2-7, with 7 bases matching TRBD1. CDR1 is ENHRY and CDR2 is SYGVKD in the germline V gene. CDR3 length: 14 residues. J gave up 6 bases and V 2 bases, and 7 bases lay outside the gene matches. The CDR3 sequence is CAISEGQDSAEQYF. The CDR3 DNA reads TGTGCCATCAGTGAGGGACAGGATTCTGCCGAGCAGTACTTC.

The rearrangement uses TRBV27 and TRBJ2-2, with D maybe TRBD1 (6 bases). V was pared by 3 bases and J by 2 bases, with 16 bases between. Per the germline V gene, CDR1 is MNHEY and CDR2 is SMNVEV (reference sequence). CDR3 length: 17 amino acids. CDR3 coding DNA: TGTGCCAGCAGTTTTAGGGCAGGGGCAAGTAACACCGGGGAGCTGTTTTTT. Translated, it gives CASSFRAGASNTGELFF.

The count of this clone is one. This chain connects TRBV5-1 to TRBJ1-2; 8 positions agree with TRBD1. The V and J ends lost 5 bases and 4 bases, in that order; junction bases with no gene match: 10. CDR1 and CDR2 from the germline V gene are SGHRS and YFSETQ. The CDR3 covers 15 residues. In nucleotides, the CDR3 is TGCGCCAGCAGTCTCACAGGGGGAAGGGGCTATGGCTACACCTTC. Amino acids: CASSLTGGRGYGYTF.

The chain has TRBV19 and TRBJ2-2; 8 bases align to TRBD1. Trimming at V came to 4 bases and at J to 0 bases, leaving 4 bases not matched to a gene. Germline CDR1 is LNHDA and CDR2 is SQIVND (reference sequence). The CDR3 contains 16 residues. CDR3 in DNA: TGTGCCAGTAGTAATCAGGGGGCCCCGAACACCGGGGAGCTGTTTTTT. This codes for CASSNQGAPNTGELFF.

The count of this clone is one. The chain has TRBV7-2 and TRBJ2-5; TRBD1 matches at 10 bases. This CDR3 has 16 residues. Germline V gene sequence: CDR1 SGHTA, CDR2 FQGNSA. V was pared by 4 bases and J by 0 bases, with 5 bases of the junction left unmatched. CDR3 protein: CASSWWDRGYQETQYF. The DNA for the CDR3 is TGTGCCAGCAGCTGGTGGGACAGGGGTTACCAAGAGACCCAGTACTTC. The full variable domain, in which reference TRBV7-2 and TRBJ2-5 provide the parts outside the CDR3, is GAGVSQSPSNKVTEKGKDVELRCDPISGHTALYWYRQSLGQGLEFLIYFQGNSAPDKSGLPSDRFSAERTGGSVSTLTIQRTQQEDSAVYLCASSWWDRGYQETQYFGPGTRLLVL.

The chain joins TRBV18 to TRBJ2-2; D is undetermined. V dropped 6 bases and J dropped 3 bases, with 5 bases sitting between them. CDR1 and CDR2 from the germline V gene are KGHSH and LQKENI. CDR3 length: 12 amino acids. The CDR3 protein is CASSPDTGELFF. CDR3 nucleotide sequence: TGTGCCAGCTCCCCGGACACCGGGGAGCTGTTTTTT.

The V call is TRBV9, the J call TRBJ2-3; 7 bases map to TRBD2. The CDR3 contains 14 residues. V lost 3 bases to trimming and J lost 1 base; unmatched junction nucleotides: 2. Germline V lookup: CDR1 SGDLS, CDR2 YYNGEE. Here the CDR3 DNA reads TGTGCCAGCAGCGGAGGGAGGGGCACAGATACGCAGTATTTT. Translation gives CASSGGRGTDTQYF.

The J gene is TRBJ1-6, the V gene TRBV27; the D gene is possibly TRBD1 (6 bases). V was shortened by 4 bases and J by 5 bases, with 12 bases between the two germline ends. The germline CDR1 and CDR2 sequences are MNHEY and SMNVEV (reference sequence). The CDR3 covers 15 residues. As DNA, the CDR3 is TGTGCCAGCAGTTCCCTACAGGGAGATAATTCACCCCTCCACTTT. Its protein product is CASSSLQGDNSPLHF.

This clone was observed a handful of times. This chain joins TRBV5-8 and TRBJ2-7; 9 bases map to TRBD1. The CDR3 runs 15 residues. The germline V gene encodes CDR1 SGHTS and CDR2 YDEGEE. Losses at the gene ends were 3 bases for V and 2 bases for J; bases not matched to a gene: 6. In DNA form, the CDR3 reads TGTGCCAGCAGCTCGGGACAGGGTGGTCCCTACGAGCAGTACTTC. Protein product: CASSSGQGGPYEQYF.

This clone was detected once. The chain joins TRBV5-6 to TRBJ2-5, with 7 bases aligning to TRBD1. The CDR3 length is 14 residues. After removal of 1 base from V and 5 bases from J, the junction contained 5 bases not matched to a gene. Germline lookup yields CDR1 SGHDT and CDR2 YYEEEE. This CDR3 reads CASSLRQGTETQYF. The CDR3 bases are TGTGCCAGCAGCTTGCGACAGGGCACGGAGACCCAGTACTTC.

The sample holds one count of this clone. The gene calls are TRBV4-1 and TRBJ2-7, with D maybe TRBD1 (5 bases). The CDR3 is 13 residues long. V was clipped by 3 bases and J by 5 bases, with 11 bases between them. Germline loops: CDR1 MGHRA, CDR2 YSYEKL. The CDR3 sequence: CASSQTRVHEQYF. The CDR3 nucleotides read TGCGCCAGCAGCCAGACCAGGGTTCACGAGCAGTACTTC.

The rearrangement uses TRBV6-1 and TRBJ1-3; D is possibly TRBD1 (5 bases). The germline gives CDR1 MNHNS, CDR2 SASEGT. This CDR3 region has 14 residues. Trimming shortened V by 8 bases and J by 0 bases, and 11 bases separated the two germline ends. CDR3 nucleotides: TGTGCCAGCTCGGAACAGGACTCTGGAAACACCATATATTTT. Translating gives CASSEQDSGNTIYF.

The V call is TRBV5-1, the J call TRBJ2-3; 10 bases are shared with TRBD2. The CDR3 runs to 16 residues. Germline V gene sequence: CDR1 SGHRS, CDR2 YFSETQ. The ends lost 4 bases at V and 1 base at J; junction bases unmatched: 6. CDR3 in DNA: TGCGCCAGCAGCACATCCGGGACTAGCGGCACAGATACGCAGTATTTT. This sequence encodes CASSTSGTSGTDTQYF.